The sequence of this T cell receptor beta chain was determined in a study of cytomegalovirus exposure and HLA in healthy donors. Study in general: HLA-typed donors were the source of about 85 million unique TCRs held in an early data release. Regarding the study as a whole: Rarity characterized most TCR sequences, yet some public TCRs appeared in many donors. Productive status was seen about 87% or about 30% of the time for most TCR beta V segments in an earlier analysis. Indistinguishability led to the exclusion of some V segments, TRBV6-2 and TRBV6-3 included.

With regard to this clone: No antigen is known for it.

13 Jbeta primers and 60 Vbeta primers were used for the PCR. Here immunoSEQ multiplex PCR was the method, and the copy in TCRdb shows in-frame clones only, minus some. The table includes approximately 150,000 clones, over 60% detected once. Trimming removed 6 bases from V and 4 bases from J; junction bases left unmatched: 11. Germline loops: CDR1 MNHEY, CDR2 SMNVEV (reference sequence). The CDR3 is 15 residues long. This TCR was recovered from a woman aged 25 to 39 in good health and CMV-seronegative. Sequencing was done on a sample of PBMCs. This chain connects TRBV27 to TRBJ1-2, with TRBD1 identical over 7 bases. The CDR3 region is CASSLGGAGIYGYTF. DNA of the CDR3: TGTGCCAGCAGCCTAGGGGGCGCGGGGATCTATGGCTACACCTTC.